In this sample, the clone carrying this T cell receptor beta chain turned up a few times. In the study's own analysis: Amplified reference gene primers provided the basis for estimating nucleated cell counts. Sequencing was performed with immunoSEQ multiplex PCR; in TCRdb, only in-frame clones are kept and a portion is missing. V and J calls and clone size are copied from that table; D and trimming were computed from the DNA. The repertoire has roughly 150,000 clones, roughly 86% of them found once; the top ten carry 13% to 15%. This entry comes from a study of blood T cell repertoires in COVID-19. Study details: Samples came from the United States, Italy and Spain, spanning acute and convalescent COVID-19.

Sequencing was performed on peripheral blood. This clonotype was sampled from a human donor with acute or convalescent COVID-19. The donor label of this sample is uncertain.

CDR3 residues: CASSFDRGRSGYTF. The CDR3 nucleotides read TGTGCCAGTAGTTTTGACAGGGGGCGAAGTGGCTACACCTTC. The chain has TRBV19 and TRBJ1-2, with TRBD1 matching 10 bases. There are 14 residues in the CDR3. Germline V lookup: CDR1 LNHDA, CDR2 SQIVND (reference sequence). V lost 5 bases to trimming and J lost 7 bases; unmatched junction nucleotides: 7.